This TCR beta chain was sequenced during a study of cytomegalovirus exposure and HLA in healthy donors. Study context: Previous work identified 95 million to 120 million unique TCR beta sequences from around 180 million T cells. The study's findings and limits: In a later analysis, HLA-associated TCR beta chains were more clonally expanded than equally common others. Donor immune exposure was known only as CMV serostatus.

The CDR3 consists of 17 residues. Per the germline V gene, CDR1 is SEHNR and CDR2 is FQNEAQ (reference sequence). V lost 1 base and J lost 7; bases outside the gene matches: 13. To note about this clone: The target antigen is unknown.

This PCR relied on a set of 60 Vbeta primers and 13 Jbeta primers. The protocol was immunoSEQ multiplex PCR, while the TCRdb copy is restricted to in-frame clones and leaves out a portion. This sample yields 85,000 to 130,000 clones, of which around 82% are seen a single time; more than 3% belongs to the top ten. This TCR came from a woman between 50 and 59 years old in good health and CMV-seropositive. The chain recombines TRBV7-9 with TRBJ2-1; TRBD2 aligns across 7 bases. The specimen sequenced was PBMCs. The CDR3 spells CASSLVLEGGVGNEQFF. The CDR3 nucleotides are TGTGCCAGCAGCTTAGTATTGGAGGGAGGGGTGGGGAATGAGCAGTTCTTC.